This T cell receptor (beta chain) was identified in a study of blood T cell repertoires in COVID-19. Study context: Donors in the United States, Italy and Spain gave samples during acute or convalescent COVID-19.

The method was immunoSEQ multiplex PCR; TCRdb's version includes in-frame clones alone and lacks a portion of them. Here the sample spans approximately 66,000 clones, 70% to 90% being singletons. Per germline, CDR1 MNHEY and CDR2 SMNVEV (reference sequence). J lost 2 bases, V lost 5 bases, and 5 bases had no gene match. CDR3 length: 15 residues. This rearrangement joins TRBV27 to TRBJ2-3; TRBD2 aligns across 9 bases. This clonotype was sampled from a human donor with active COVID-19. The donor label of this sample is uncertain. The specimen sequenced was peripheral blood. CDR3 loop: CASSEGLANTDTQYF. The CDR3 coding sequence is TGTGCCAGCAGTGAAGGACTAGCGAACACAGATACGCAGTATTTT.